Listed below are T cell receptor beta chains from one sample, sequenced in a study of T cells expressing NK-cell markers. From the 5' RACE reads, TCRdb lists one entry per CDR3 protein and no DNA. This sample's clone table lists fewer than 550,000 distinct CDR3 sequences. Sequencing used blood T cells: a sorted CD56 or NKG2C T cell subset, CD4+ or CD8+ T cells, or bulk PBMC T cells (not recorded which). All receptors derive from a woman in her 50s in good health. Each CDR3 is given with its conserved first and last residue. Fields, in order: CDR3 length, J gene, V gene, CDR3 protein.

CDR3 length: 15; J gene: TRBJ2-4; V gene: TRBV7-3; CDR3 protein: CASSLQGEGENIQYF
CDR3 length: 19; J gene: TRBJ2-1; V gene: TRBV5-1; CDR3 protein: CASTLRSGQDLSRAREQFF
CDR3 length: 14; J gene: TRBJ2-1; V gene: TRBV29-1; CDR3 protein: CSVELSRGGNEQFF
CDR3 length: 12; J gene: TRBJ2-5; V gene: TRBV2; CDR3 protein: CASIGGLKTQYF
CDR3 length: 15; J gene: TRBJ2-1; V gene: TRBV12-3/TRBV12-4; CDR3 protein: CASRWAGTPGNEQFF
CDR3 length: 11; J gene: TRBJ2-1; V gene: TRBV12-3/TRBV12-4; CDR3 protein: CASRLAGAGFF
CDR3 length: 18; J gene: TRBJ2-5; V gene: TRBV3-1; CDR3 protein: CASSHLSMGGAGQETQYF
CDR3 length: 13; J gene: TRBJ2-1; V gene: TRBV24-1; CDR3 protein: CATSEPRLGPQFF
CDR3 length: 11; J gene: TRBJ2-1; V gene: TRBV20-1; CDR3 protein: CSAEEYGEQFF
CDR3 length: 16; J gene: TRBJ2-7; V gene: TRBV20-1; CDR3 protein: CSARAPLPGPSYEQYF